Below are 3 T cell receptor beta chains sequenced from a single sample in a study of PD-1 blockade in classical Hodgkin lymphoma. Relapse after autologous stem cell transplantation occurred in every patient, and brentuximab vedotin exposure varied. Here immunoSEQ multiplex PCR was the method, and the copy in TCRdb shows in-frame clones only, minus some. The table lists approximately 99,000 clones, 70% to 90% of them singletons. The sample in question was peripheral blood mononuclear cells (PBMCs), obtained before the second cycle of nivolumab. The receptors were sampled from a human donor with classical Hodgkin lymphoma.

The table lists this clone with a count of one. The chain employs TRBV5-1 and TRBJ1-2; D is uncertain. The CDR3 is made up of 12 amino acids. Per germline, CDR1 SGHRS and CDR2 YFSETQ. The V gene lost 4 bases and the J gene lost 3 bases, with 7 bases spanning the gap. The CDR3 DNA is TGCGCCAGCAGCACCAAAGACTATGGCTACACCTTC. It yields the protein CASSTKDYGYTF.

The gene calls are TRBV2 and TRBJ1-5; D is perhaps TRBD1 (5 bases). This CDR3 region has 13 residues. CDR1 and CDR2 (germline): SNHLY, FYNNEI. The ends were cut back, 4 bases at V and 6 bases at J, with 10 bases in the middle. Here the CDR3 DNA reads TGTGCCAGCAGTGGTGCTGGGGGTCAGCCCCAGCATTTT. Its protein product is CASSGAGGQPQHF.

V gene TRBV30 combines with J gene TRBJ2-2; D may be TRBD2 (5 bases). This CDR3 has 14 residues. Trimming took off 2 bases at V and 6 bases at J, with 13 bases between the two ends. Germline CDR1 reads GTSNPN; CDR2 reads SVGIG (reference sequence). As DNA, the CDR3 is TGTGCCTGGAGTCTTCGGGGTTTACCCGGGGAGCTGTTTTTT. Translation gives CAWSLRGLPGELFF.